This T cell receptor (beta chain) comes out of a study of monozygotic twins with inflammatory bowel disease. Study-level results: Repertoire likeness was no different across concordant and discordant twins, perhaps owing to restricted power.

To note about this clonotype: Its specificity is not known.

Template switching appended UMIs that held a 6-nucleotide sample barcode. TCRdb reanalyzed the 5' RACE reads and collapses them to one entry per CDR3 protein, without DNA. Seen in this sample are 300,000 to 350,000 distinct CDR3 sequences; the ten most common clones hold approximately 2%. The sample comprised blood. The source is a human donor with ulcerative colitis or Crohn's disease, or a healthy co-twin of an affected twin (not recorded which).

The CDR3 protein is CASSPPSGPSTDTQYF. This chain uses TRBV7-9 with TRBJ2-3; no DNA is available, so the TRBD2 call from TCRdb remains unchecked. Germline V gene sequence: CDR1 SEHNR, CDR2 FQNEAQ (reference sequence). The CDR3 loop spans 16 amino acids.